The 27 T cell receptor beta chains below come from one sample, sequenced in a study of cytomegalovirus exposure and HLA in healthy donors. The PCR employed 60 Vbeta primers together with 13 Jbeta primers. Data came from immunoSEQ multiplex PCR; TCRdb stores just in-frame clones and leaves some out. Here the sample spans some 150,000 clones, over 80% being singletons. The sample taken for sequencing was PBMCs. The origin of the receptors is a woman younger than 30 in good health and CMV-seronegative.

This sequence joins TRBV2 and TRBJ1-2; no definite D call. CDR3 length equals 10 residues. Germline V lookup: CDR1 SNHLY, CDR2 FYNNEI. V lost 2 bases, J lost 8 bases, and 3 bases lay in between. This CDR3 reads CASSEPGYTF. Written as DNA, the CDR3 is TGTGCCAGCAGTGAACCAGGCTACACCTTC.

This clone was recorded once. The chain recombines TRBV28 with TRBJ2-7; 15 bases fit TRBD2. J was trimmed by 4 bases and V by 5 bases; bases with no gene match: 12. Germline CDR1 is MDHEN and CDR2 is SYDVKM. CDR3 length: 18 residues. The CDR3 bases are TGTGCCAGCAGTCTTTCATCCGGGACTAGCGGGGGGATTTACGAGCAGTACTTC. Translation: CASSLSSGTSGGIYEQYF.

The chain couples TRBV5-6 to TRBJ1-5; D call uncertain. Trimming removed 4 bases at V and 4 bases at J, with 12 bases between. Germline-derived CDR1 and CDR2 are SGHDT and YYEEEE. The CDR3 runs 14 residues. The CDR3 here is CASSLGYGNQPQHF. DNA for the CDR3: TGTGCCAGCAGCCTCGGTTACGGGAATCAGCCCCAGCATTTT.

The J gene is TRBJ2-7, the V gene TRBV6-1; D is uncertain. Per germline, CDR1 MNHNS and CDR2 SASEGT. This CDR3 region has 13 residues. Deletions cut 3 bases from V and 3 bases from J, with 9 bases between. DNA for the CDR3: TGTGCCAGCAGTGATGGCGGTGACTACGAGCAGTACTTC. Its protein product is CASSDGGDYEQYF.

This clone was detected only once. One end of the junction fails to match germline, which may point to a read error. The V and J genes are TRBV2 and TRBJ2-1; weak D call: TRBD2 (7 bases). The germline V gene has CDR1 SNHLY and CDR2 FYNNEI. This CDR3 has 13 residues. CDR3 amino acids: CARSALEGGEQFF. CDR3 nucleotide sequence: TGTGCCAGGAGTGCCCTTGAGGGGGGGGAGCAGTTCTTC.

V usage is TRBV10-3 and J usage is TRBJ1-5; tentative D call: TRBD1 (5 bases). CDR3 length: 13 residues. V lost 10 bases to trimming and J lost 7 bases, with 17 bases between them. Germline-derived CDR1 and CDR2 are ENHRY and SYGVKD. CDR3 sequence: CATATAGNQPQHF. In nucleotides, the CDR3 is TGTGCCACCGCCACCGCAGGGAACCAGCCCCAGCATTTT.

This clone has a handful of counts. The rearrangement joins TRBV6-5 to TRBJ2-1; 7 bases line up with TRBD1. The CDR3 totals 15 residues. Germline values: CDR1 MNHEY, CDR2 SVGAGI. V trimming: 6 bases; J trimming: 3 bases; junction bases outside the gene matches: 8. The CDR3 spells CASRDTGVDYNEQFF. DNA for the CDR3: TGTGCCAGCAGAGATACAGGGGTGGACTACAATGAGCAGTTCTTC.

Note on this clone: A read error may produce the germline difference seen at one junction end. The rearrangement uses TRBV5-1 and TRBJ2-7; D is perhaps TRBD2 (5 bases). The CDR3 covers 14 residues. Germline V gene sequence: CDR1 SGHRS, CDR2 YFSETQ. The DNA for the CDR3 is TGCGCCAGCGGCTTGCAGGAGGTGGGCTACGAGCAGTACTTC. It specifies CASGLQEVGYEQYF.

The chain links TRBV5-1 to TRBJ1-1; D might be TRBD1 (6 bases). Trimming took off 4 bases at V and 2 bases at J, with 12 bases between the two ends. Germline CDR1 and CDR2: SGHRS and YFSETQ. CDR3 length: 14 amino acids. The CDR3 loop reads CASSPGGGNTEAFF. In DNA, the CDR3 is TGCGCCAGCAGCCCCGGCGGGGGCAACACTGAAGCTTTCTTT. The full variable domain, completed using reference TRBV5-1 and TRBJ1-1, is KAGVTQTPRYLIKTRGQQVTLSCSPISGHRSVSWYQQTPGQGLQFLFEYFSETQRNKGNFPGRFSGRQFSNSRSEMNVSTLELGDSALYLCASSPGGGNTEAFFGQGTRLTVV.

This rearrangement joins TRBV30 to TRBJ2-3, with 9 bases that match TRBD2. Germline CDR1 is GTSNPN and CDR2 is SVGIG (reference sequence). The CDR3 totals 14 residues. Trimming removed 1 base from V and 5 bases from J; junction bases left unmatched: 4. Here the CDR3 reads CAWSGGGALDTQYF. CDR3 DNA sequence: TGTGCCTGGAGTGGCGGGGGGGCCCTAGATACGCAGTATTTT.

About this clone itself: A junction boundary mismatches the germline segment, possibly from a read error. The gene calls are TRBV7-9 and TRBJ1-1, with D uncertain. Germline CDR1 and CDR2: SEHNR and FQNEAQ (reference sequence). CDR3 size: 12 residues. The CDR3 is CSSSLVGTEAFF. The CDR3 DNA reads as TGTTCCAGCAGCTTAGTCGGGACTGAAGCTTTCTTT.

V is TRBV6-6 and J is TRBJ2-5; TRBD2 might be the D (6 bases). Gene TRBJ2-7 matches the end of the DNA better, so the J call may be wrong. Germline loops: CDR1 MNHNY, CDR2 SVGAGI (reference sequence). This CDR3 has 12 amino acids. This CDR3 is CASWRVSYEQYF. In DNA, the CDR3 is TGTGCCAGCTGGAGGGTGAGCTACGAGCAGTACTTC.

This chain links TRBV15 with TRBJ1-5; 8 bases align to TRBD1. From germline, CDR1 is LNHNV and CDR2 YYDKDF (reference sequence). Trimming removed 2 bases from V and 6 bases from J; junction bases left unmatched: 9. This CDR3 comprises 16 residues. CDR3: CATSRRQGQGGQPQHF. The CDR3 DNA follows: TGTGCCACCAGCAGAAGACAGGGGCAAGGTGGTCAGCCCCAGCATTTT.

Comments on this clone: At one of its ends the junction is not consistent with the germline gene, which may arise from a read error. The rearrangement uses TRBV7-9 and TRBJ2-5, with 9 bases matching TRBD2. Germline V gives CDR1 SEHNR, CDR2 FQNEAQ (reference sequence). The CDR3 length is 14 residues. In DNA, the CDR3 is TGTTCCAGCAGCTTGCGGGGGGGCCTCGAGACCCAGTACTTC. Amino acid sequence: CSSSLRGGLETQYF.

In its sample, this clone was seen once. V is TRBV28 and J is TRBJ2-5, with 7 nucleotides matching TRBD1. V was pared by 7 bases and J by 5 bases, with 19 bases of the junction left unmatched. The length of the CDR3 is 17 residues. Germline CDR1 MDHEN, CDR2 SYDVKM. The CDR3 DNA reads TGTGCCAGCAAGACGGGGTACCAAATACGACAGGGTGAGACCCAGTACTTC. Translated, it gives CASKTGYQIRQGETQYF. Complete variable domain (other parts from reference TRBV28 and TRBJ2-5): DVKVTQSSRYLVKRTGEKVFLECVQDMDHENMFWYRQDPGLGLRLIYFSYDVKMKEKGDIPEGYSVSREKKERFSLILESASTNQTSMYLCASKTGYQIRQGETQYFGPGTRLLVL.

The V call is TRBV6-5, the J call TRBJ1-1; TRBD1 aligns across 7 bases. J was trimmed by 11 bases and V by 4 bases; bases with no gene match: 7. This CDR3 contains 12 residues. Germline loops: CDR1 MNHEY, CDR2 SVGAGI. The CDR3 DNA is TGTGCCAGCAGTTCCGACAGGGCTGCGGCTTTCTTT. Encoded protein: CASSSDRAAAFF.

For the CDR3, the DNA is TGTGCCAGCAGTACCCGGGACAATAACTACAATGAGCAGTTCTTC. Translation gives CASSTRDNNYNEQFF. The rearrangement joins TRBV6-5 to TRBJ2-1; the D gene is possibly TRBD1 (6 bases). The CDR3 contains 15 residues. Germline lookup yields CDR1 MNHEY and CDR2 SVGAGI. V gave up 5 bases and J gave up 3 bases, with 14 bases separating them.

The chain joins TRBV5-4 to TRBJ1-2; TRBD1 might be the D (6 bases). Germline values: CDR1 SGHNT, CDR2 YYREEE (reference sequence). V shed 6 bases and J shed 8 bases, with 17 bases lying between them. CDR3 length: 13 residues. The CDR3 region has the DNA TGTGCCAGCACCACCGCGGGGGCGTCGGGCTACACCTTC. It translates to CASTTAGASGYTF.

Here the CDR3 DNA reads TGTGCCAGCTCAACAGGGTTGCCCAATTCACCCCTCCACTTT. Protein product: CASSTGLPNSPLHF. The V gene is TRBV18, the J gene TRBJ1-6, with TRBD1 as a possible D gene (6 bases). The CDR3 is 14 amino acids. Germline CDR1 is KGHSH and CDR2 is LQKENI. V lost 5 bases and J 7 bases, leaving 12 bases between the germline ends.

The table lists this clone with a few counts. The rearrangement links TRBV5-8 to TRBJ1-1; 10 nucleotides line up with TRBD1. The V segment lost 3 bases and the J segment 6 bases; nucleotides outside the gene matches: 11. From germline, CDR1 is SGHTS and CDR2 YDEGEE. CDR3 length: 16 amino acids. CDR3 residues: CASSSLGQGGLAEAFF. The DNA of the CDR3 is TGTGCCAGCAGCTCACTCGGACAGGGGGGTTTGGCTGAAGCTTTCTTT.

This CDR3 reads CASSVYGDRGDLNTEAFF. The CDR3 DNA sequence: TGTGCCAGCAGTGTCTACGGCGACAGGGGCGATCTGAACACTGAAGCTTTCTTT. The chain is built from TRBV2 and TRBJ1-1; 8 positions agree with TRBD1. V was pared by 4 bases and J by 0 bases, with 13 bases of the junction left unmatched. The CDR3 contains 18 residues. Germline V gene data show CDR1 as SNHLY and CDR2 as FYNNEI.

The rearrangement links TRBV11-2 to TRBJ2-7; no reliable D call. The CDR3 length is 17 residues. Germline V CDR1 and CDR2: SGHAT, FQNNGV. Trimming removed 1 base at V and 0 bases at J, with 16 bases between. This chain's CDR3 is CASSLVARSGYSYEQYF. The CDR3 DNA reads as TGTGCCAGCAGCTTAGTCGCTAGAAGTGGGTACTCCTACGAGCAGTACTTC.

CDR3 in amino acids: CASSPGLVEGYEQYF. The CDR3 DNA is TGTGCCAGCAGCCCCGGACTCGTGGAAGGCTACGAGCAGTACTTC. V and J are TRBV5-6 and TRBJ2-7; the D gene is possibly TRBD2 (5 bases). The CDR3 has 15 residues. Germline V lookup: CDR1 SGHDT, CDR2 YYEEEE. V lost 4 bases and J lost 3, with 17 bases in between.

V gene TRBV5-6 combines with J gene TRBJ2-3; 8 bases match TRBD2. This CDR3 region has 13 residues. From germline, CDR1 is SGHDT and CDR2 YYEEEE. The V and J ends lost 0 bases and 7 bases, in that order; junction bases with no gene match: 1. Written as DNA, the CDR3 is TGTGCCAGCAGCTTGGCGGGGGGGAATACGCAGTATTTT. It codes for CASSLAGGNTQYF.

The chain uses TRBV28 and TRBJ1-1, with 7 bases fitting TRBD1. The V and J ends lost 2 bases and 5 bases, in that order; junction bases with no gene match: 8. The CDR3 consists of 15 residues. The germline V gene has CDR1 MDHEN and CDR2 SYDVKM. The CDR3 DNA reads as TGTGCCAGCAGTTTAAGTTCCAGGGGGAATACTGAAGCTTTCTTT. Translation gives CASSLSSRGNTEAFF.

The CDR3 here is CASRPQDRVYEQFF. The CDR3 DNA reads as TGTGCCAGTAGACCCCAGGACAGGGTTTATGAGCAGTTCTTC. This chain uses TRBV19 with TRBJ2-1, with 8 bases matching TRBD1. Germline values: CDR1 LNHDA, CDR2 SQIVND (reference sequence). The CDR3 covers 14 residues. V lost 6 bases and J lost 8; bases outside the gene matches: 9.

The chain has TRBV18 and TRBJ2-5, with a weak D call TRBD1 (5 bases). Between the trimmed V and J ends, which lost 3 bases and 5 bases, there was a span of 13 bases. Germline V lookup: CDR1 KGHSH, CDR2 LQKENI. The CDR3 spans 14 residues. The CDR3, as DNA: TGTGCCAGCTCACCGGCAGGGATTGGGGAGACCCAGTACTTC. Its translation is CASSPAGIGETQYF. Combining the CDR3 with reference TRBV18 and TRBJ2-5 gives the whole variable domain NAGVMQNPRHLVRRRGQEARLRCSPMKGHSHVYWYRQLPEEGLKFMVYLQKENIIDESGMPKERFSAEFPKEGPSILRIQQVVRGDSAAYFCASSPAGIGETQYFGPGTRLLVL.